The 32 T cell receptor beta chains below all came from one sample that was sequenced in a study of control samples from healthy donors and cancer patients. Profiling relied on immunoSEQ multiplex PCR, and the TCRdb table lists in-frame clones only, not all of them. The sample lists approximately 220,000 clones, roughly 94% occurring once. The specimen sequenced was blood. Source of these receptors: a man in his forties or fifties in good health.

The chain has TRBV2 and TRBJ1-6; D is unclear. Trimming pared 6 bases from V and 8 bases from J, leaving 20 bases between. This CDR3 comprises 16 residues. CDR1 and CDR2 (germline): SNHLY, FYNNEI. The chain's CDR3 is CASSELRNLVDSPLHF. The CDR3 nucleotides read TGTGCCAGCAGCGAGTTGAGGAACTTGGTGGATTCACCCCTCCACTTT.

This clone came up once. The rearrangement links TRBV10-2 to TRBJ1-5; D is ambiguous. V was trimmed by 2 bases and J by 7 bases, leaving 18 bases between them. Germline values: CDR1 WSHSY, CDR2 SAAADI. This CDR3 is built from 16 residues. The CDR3 DNA follows: TGCGCCAGCAGTGAGCCGAGTGACGGCGTCGGGCAGCCCCAGCATTTT. This gives the protein CASSEPSDGVGQPQHF.

This clone has just one count. The sample has other DNA sequences that encode this CDR3 too. The chain carries TRBV5-1 and TRBJ2-2; D is uncertain. Deletions cut 0 bases from V and 5 bases from J, with 5 bases between. The germline gives CDR1 SGHRS, CDR2 YFSETQ. The CDR3 is 13 residues long. The CDR3 reads CASSLDVTGELFF. The CDR3 DNA follows: TGCGCCAGCAGCTTGGACGTGACCGGGGAGCTGTTTTTT.

CDR3 sequence (DNA): TGTGCCAGCAGCCAAGTTACCACCGGCCAAGAGACCCAGTACTTC. Residues: CASSQVTTGQETQYF. The chain is built from TRBV4-2 and TRBJ2-5, with D unresolved. Trimming left V 1 base short and J 1 base short, with 10 bases between. Germline CDR1 reads LGHNA; CDR2 reads YNFKEQ. The CDR3 has 15 amino acids.

CDR3 nucleotide sequence: TGTGCCAGCAGCTTTACAGGGGCGGGAAACATTCAGTACTTC. It is translated as CASSFTGAGNIQYF. This chain uses TRBV11-2 with TRBJ2-4; the match to TRBD1 covers 7 bases. Germline lookup yields CDR1 SGHAT and CDR2 FQNNGV. V gave up 3 bases and J gave up 6 bases; unmatched junction bases: 5. The CDR3 covers 14 residues.

The chain employs TRBV7-8 and TRBJ2-3, with D perhaps matching TRBD2 (6 bases). Trimming pared 5 bases from V and 6 bases from J, leaving 9 bases between. CDR1 is SGHVS, CDR2 FQNEAQ, per germline. The CDR3 has 12 amino acids. DNA for the CDR3: TGTGCCAGCAGCCCCCGGGGGGATACGCAGTATTTT. Translation: CASSPRGDTQYF. The full variable domain, rest sourced from reference TRBV7-8 and TRBJ2-3, is GAGVSQSPRYKVAKRGQDVALRCDPISGHVSLFWYQQALGQGPEFLTYFQNEAQLDKSGLPSDRFFAERPEGSVSTLKIQRTQQEDSAVYLCASSPRGDTQYFGPGTRLTVL.

The chain combines TRBV30 with TRBJ1-1; D remains unclear. CDR1 is GTSNPN and CDR2 is SVGIG in the germline V gene (reference sequence). The CDR3 runs to 12 residues. The V gene lost 1 base and the J gene lost 7 bases, with 10 bases spanning the gap. The CDR3 DNA follows: TGTGCCTGGAGTGGACGCGAAATTGAAGCTTTCTTT. Its translation is CAWSGREIEAFF.

This rearrangement joins TRBV5-6 to TRBJ2-7; TRBD1 agrees at 9 bases. This CDR3 comprises 14 residues. The ends lost 4 bases at V and 4 bases at J; junction bases unmatched: 6. Germline CDR1 reads SGHDT; CDR2 reads YYEEEE. The CDR3 DNA is TGTGCCAGCAGCGGCTACAGGGGGCGGTACGAGCAGTACGTC. The encoded protein is CASSGYRGRYEQYV.

This chain uses TRBV19 with TRBJ1-2; D remains unclear. Trimming stripped 3 bases from V and 6 bases from J, with 14 bases between. The CDR3 contains 14 residues. Germline V lookup: CDR1 LNHDA, CDR2 SQIVND (reference sequence). The DNA of the CDR3 is TGTGCCAGTAGTATTACAGTCGAGGTCGATGGCTACACCTTC. Protein product: CASSITVEVDGYTF.

This clone was observed a handful of times. The chain has TRBV6-6 and TRBJ1-1, with D possibly being TRBD1 (5 bases). V was shortened by 6 bases and J by 1 base, with 15 bases between the two germline ends. CDR1 is MNHNY and CDR2 is SVGAGI in the germline V gene (reference sequence). The CDR3 is 15 residues long. DNA of the CDR3: TGTGCCAGCAGCCAAACCGACAGCTCGAACACTGAAGCTTTCTTT. Translation: CASSQTDSSNTEAFF.

The chain links TRBV6-1 to TRBJ1-5, with unresolved D. The CDR3 loop spans 15 amino acids. Germline loops: CDR1 MNHNS, CDR2 SASEGT. The germline V and J ends were trimmed by 2 bases and 1 base, with 9 bases remaining between them. This CDR3 reads CASSEMVRSNQPQHF. DNA for the CDR3: TGTGCCAGCAGTGAAATGGTTAGAAGCAATCAGCCCCAGCATTTT.

CDR3 in amino acids: CASSDQMNTEAFF. CDR3 DNA: TGTGCCAGCAGCGACCAAATGAACACTGAAGCTTTCTTT. The V call is TRBV6-5, the J call TRBJ1-1; D not certain. The CDR3 is 13 residues long. Germline V gene lookup returns CDR1 MNHEY and CDR2 SVGAGI. The V end was cut by 6 bases, the J end by 0 bases, with 8 bases between.

This clone has only one observation. The chain couples TRBV28 to TRBJ1-6; D possibly corresponds to TRBD1 (5 bases). The V gene lost 5 bases and the J gene lost 6 bases, with 11 bases spanning the gap. The CDR3 has 14 residues. The V gene's germline CDR1 is MDHEN and CDR2 SYDVKM. CDR3 sequence (DNA): TGTGCCAGCAGTATGGGGCGGCTTAATTCACCCCTCCACTTT. Translated, it gives CASSMGRLNSPLHF.

This clone is a singleton in its sample. V usage is TRBV20-1 and J usage is TRBJ1-5; unclear D gene. V lost 5 bases and J lost 3, with 8 bases in between. The germline V gene has CDR1 DFQATT and CDR2 SNEGSKA (reference sequence). CDR3 length: 12 residues. The CDR3 region has the DNA TGCAGTGCTGGTGGCCCCAATCAGCCCCAGCATTTT. Amino acids: CSAGGPNQPQHF.

The gene calls are TRBV6-4 and TRBJ1-5; unclear D gene. Looked up from germline, CDR1 is MRHNA and CDR2 is SNTAGT. The V end lost 0 bases, the J end lost 3 bases, and 3 bases lay between the germline ends. The CDR3 has 13 amino acids. DNA for the CDR3: TGTGCCAGCAGTGACTCGGACAATCAGCCCCAGCATTTT. Amino acids: CASSDSDNQPQHF.

The chain combines TRBV20-1 with TRBJ1-1, with D uncertain. Germline lookup yields CDR1 DFQATT and CDR2 SNEGSKA (reference sequence). CDR3 length: 13 amino acids. V was clipped by 3 bases and J by 8 bases, with 16 bases between them. The CDR3 sequence: CSASIVANPEAFF. The CDR3 DNA follows: TGCAGTGCTAGTATCGTGGCCAATCCAGAAGCTTTCTTT.

CDR3 coding DNA: TGTGCCAGCAGCTTAATAGGTTCTTTTCAGAATCAGCCCCAGCATTTT. Its translation is CASSLIGSFQNQPQHF. V is TRBV7-2 and J is TRBJ1-5, with unresolved D. Trimming took off 2 bases at V and 4 bases at J, with 15 bases between the two ends. Germline V CDR1 and CDR2: SGHTA, FQGNSA. The CDR3 spans 16 residues.

The rearrangement joins TRBV30 to TRBJ2-3; no clear D. Trimming left V 2 bases short and J 6 bases short, with 9 bases between. The CDR3 is 12 residues long. The V gene's germline CDR1 is GTSNPN and CDR2 SVGIG (reference sequence). CDR3 protein: CAWSRKADTQYF. Written as DNA, the CDR3 is TGTGCCTGGAGTAGGAAAGCTGATACGCAGTATTTT. Drawing the rest from reference TRBV30 and TRBJ2-3, the complete variable domain is SQTIHQWPATLVQPVGSPLSLECTVEGTSNPNLYWYRQAAGRGLQLLFYSVGIGQISSEVPQNLSASRPQDRQFILSSKKLLLSDSGFYLCAWSRKADTQYFGPGTRLTVL.

The gene calls are TRBV3-1 (or the pseudogene TRBV3-2) and TRBJ1-6, with unresolved D. V was shortened by 0 bases and J by 9 bases, with 9 bases between the two germline ends. The CDR3 runs to 14 residues. Germline-derived CDR1 and CDR2 are LGHDT and YNNKEL (reference sequence). CDR3 sequence reads: CASSQDLGSSPLHF. Here the CDR3 DNA reads TGTGCCAGCAGCCAAGACCTGGGTAGTTCACCCCTCCACTTT.

This clone was found a few times. The gene calls are TRBV7-2 and TRBJ1-6; D is possibly TRBD1 (6 bases). Germline loops: CDR1 SGHTA, CDR2 FQGNSA. The germline V and J ends were trimmed by 1 base and 0 bases, with 16 bases remaining between them. The CDR3 spans 19 residues. The chain's CDR3 is CASSLGVGQGSSYNSPLHF. CDR3 in DNA: TGTGCCAGCAGCTTAGGAGTGGGCCAGGGGAGCTCCTATAATTCACCCCTCCACTTT.

V gene TRBV7-8 combines with J gene TRBJ1-6; 11 bases are shared with TRBD1. The germline CDR1 and CDR2 sequences are SGHVS and FQNEAQ. The CDR3 is 15 residues long. V trimming: 4 bases; J trimming: 10 bases; junction bases outside the gene matches: 6. The CDR3 region is CASSSTDRGQSPLHF. CDR3 DNA: TGTGCCAGCAGCTCGACGGACAGGGGGCAATCACCCCTCCACTTT.

CDR3 residues: CASSYEAGGLPDTQYF. CDR3 nucleotides: TGTGCCAGCAGTTATGAAGCGGGGGGGCTTCCAGATACGCAGTATTTT. The chain links TRBV28 to TRBJ2-3, with 10 bases that match TRBD2. This CDR3 spans 16 amino acids. The germline V gene encodes CDR1 MDHEN and CDR2 SYDVKM. Trimming cost V 4 bases and J 4 bases; bases outside gene matches: 8.

The chain carries TRBV6-5 and TRBJ2-7; 10 bases are a match to TRBD2. V was pared by 5 bases and J by 3 bases, with 4 bases of the junction left unmatched. Looked up from germline, CDR1 is MNHEY and CDR2 is SVGAGI. The length of the CDR3 is 14 residues. CDR3 protein: CASSTERGGYEQYF. CDR3 bases: TGTGCCAGCAGTACGGAGCGGGGGGGCTACGAGCAGTACTTC.

The chain recombines TRBV6-6 with TRBJ2-3; D is unclear. This CDR3 comprises 14 residues. The germline V and J ends were trimmed by 5 bases and 0 bases, with 9 bases remaining between them. CDR1 and CDR2 (germline): MNHNY, SVGAGI (reference sequence). The CDR3 here is CASSHAGSTDTQYF. The CDR3 region has the DNA TGTGCCAGCAGTCATGCAGGCAGCACAGATACGCAGTATTTT.

The chain carries TRBV6-8 and TRBJ2-2; D is possibly TRBD2 (5 bases). Germline CDR1 and CDR2: MNHGY and SAAAGT. The V end lost 6 bases, the J end lost 0 bases, and 14 bases lay between the germline ends. The length of the CDR3 is 16 residues. This chain's CDR3 is CASRLGLAPNTGELFF. CDR3 nucleotide sequence: TGTGCCAGCAGACTAGGATTAGCCCCGAACACCGGGGAGCTGTTTTTT.

In nucleotides, the CDR3 is TGTGCCAGCAGCTCGACAGGGGGCGCCCCCGGTGGCTACACCTTC. This encodes CASSSTGGAPGGYTF. The gene calls are TRBV7-2 and TRBJ1-2, with 10 nucleotides matching TRBD1. The CDR3 length is 15 residues. Germline loops: CDR1 SGHTA, CDR2 FQGNSA. The V gene end was trimmed by 4 bases and the J gene end by 7 bases; junction bases not matched to a gene: 9.

This chain joins TRBV10-1 and TRBJ2-3; D is undetermined. Trimming removed 2 bases from V and 6 bases from J, with 3 bases in between. The CDR3 consists of 11 residues. The germline V gene encodes CDR1 WNHNN and CDR2 SYGVQD (reference sequence). CDR3 in amino acids: CASSEADTQYF. CDR3 bases: TGCGCCAGCAGTGAGGCGGATACGCAGTATTTT.

The chain has TRBV28 and TRBJ2-7, with 9 bases fitting TRBD1. The V gene's germline CDR1 is MDHEN and CDR2 SYDVKM. The V and J ends lost 1 base and 0 bases, in that order; junction bases with no gene match: 7. The CDR3 is 17 amino acids. In nucleotides, the CDR3 is TGTGCCAGCAGTTTATCCGCCGGGACAGGGAACTCCTACGAGCAGTACGTC. It encodes CASSLSAGTGNSYEQYV.

The chain recombines TRBV5-1 with TRBJ2-3; 12 bases are a match to TRBD2. Unmatched junction bases numbered 6, after V lost 2 bases and J lost 2 bases. CDR1 and CDR2 from the germline V gene are SGHRS and YFSETQ. The CDR3 loop spans 17 amino acids. CDR3 region: CASSFGGTSGPTDTQYF. CDR3 bases: TGCGCCAGCAGCTTCGGAGGGACTAGCGGGCCCACAGATACGCAGTATTTT.

J is TRBJ2-2 and V is TRBV5-1, with D perhaps TRBD1 (8 bases). The ends were cut back, 7 bases at V and 3 bases at J, with 19 bases in the middle. The CDR3 runs 16 residues. Germline V gene sequence: CDR1 SGHRS, CDR2 YFSETQ. The CDR3 spells CASGLNRGGYTGELFF. The CDR3 coding sequence is TGCGCCAGCGGCCTCAACAGGGGGGGATACACCGGGGAGCTGTTTTTT.

The rearrangement joins TRBV4-1 to TRBJ1-2; unclear D gene. The CDR3 runs 14 residues. V lost 1 base and J lost 10, with 16 bases in between. Germline-derived CDR1 and CDR2 are MGHRA and YSYEKL. CDR3 sequence: CASSQVSPSGDYTF. The CDR3 DNA reads as TGCGCCAGCAGCCAAGTGTCACCCTCCGGAGACTACACCTTC.

This rearrangement joins TRBV24-1 to TRBJ1-2; unclear D gene. This CDR3 spans 13 amino acids. Per germline, CDR1 KGHDR and CDR2 SFDVKD. V was clipped by 5 bases and J by 5 bases, with 11 bases between them. Here the CDR3 DNA reads TGTGCCACCAGTGCGGACTCCTGGTATGGCTACACCTTC. Residues: CATSADSWYGYTF.